The present T cell receptor beta chain was sequenced within a study of blood T cells in healthy people across ages. Looked up from germline, CDR1 is SGHAT and CDR2 is FQNNGV. The length of the CDR3 is 19 residues. Trimming cost V 5 bases and J 2 bases, with 28 bases left between them. The study, taken as a whole, reports: Roughly linear declines in TCR beta diversity per million T cells occurred with age.

Notes on this clonotype: Its antigen is not identified.

Primed by a sample-barcoded 5' primer and a J-beta primer mix, a second PCR proceeded for about 6 to 12 cycles. Each CDR3 protein gets one entry after TCRdb re-called the 5' RACE reads with MiXCR. The sample yields 1,300,000 or so distinct CDR3 sequences, 45% to 70% seen once. The chain carries TRBV11-2 and TRBJ2-7, with a weak D call TRBD2 (6 bases). The receptor was derived from a man in his late teens or twenties in good health. Specimen: blood. This chain's CDR3 is CASSQNRAFFGGGTYEQYF. The DNA for the CDR3 is TGTGCCAGCAGCCAAAACCGGGCATTTTTCGGTGGGGGGACCTACGAGCAGTACTTC.